This T cell receptor beta chain was identified in a study of vaccination and CD4 T cells after COVID-19. Sequencing of the DNA from cultured CD4+ T cells was carried out with the Oncomine TCR Beta short-read assay. TCRdb re-called the PCR reads with MiXCR, one entry per CDR3 protein. This sample has approximately 13,000 distinct CDR3 sequences, with approximately 40% found just once. In the case of this clonotype: The antigen is unknown.

Germline V lookup: CDR1 MNHEY, CDR2 SVGEGT. V gave up 7 bases and J gave up 1 base; unmatched junction bases: 8. The length of the CDR3 is 15 residues. Treatment described: approximately nine-day PBMC culture with coronavirus spike peptide pools or control peptides (ViraFEST assay). This clonotype originated in a human donor who had recovered from COVID-19. The genes are TRBV6-2 or TRBV6-3 and TRBJ2-7; TRBD1 agrees at 9 bases. Sample: CD4+ T cells from blood, cultured in vitro. CDR3 protein: CASNRGPDPSYEQYF. The DNA for the CDR3 is TGTGCCAGCAACAGGGGGCCAGACCCTTCCTACGAGCAGTACTTC.